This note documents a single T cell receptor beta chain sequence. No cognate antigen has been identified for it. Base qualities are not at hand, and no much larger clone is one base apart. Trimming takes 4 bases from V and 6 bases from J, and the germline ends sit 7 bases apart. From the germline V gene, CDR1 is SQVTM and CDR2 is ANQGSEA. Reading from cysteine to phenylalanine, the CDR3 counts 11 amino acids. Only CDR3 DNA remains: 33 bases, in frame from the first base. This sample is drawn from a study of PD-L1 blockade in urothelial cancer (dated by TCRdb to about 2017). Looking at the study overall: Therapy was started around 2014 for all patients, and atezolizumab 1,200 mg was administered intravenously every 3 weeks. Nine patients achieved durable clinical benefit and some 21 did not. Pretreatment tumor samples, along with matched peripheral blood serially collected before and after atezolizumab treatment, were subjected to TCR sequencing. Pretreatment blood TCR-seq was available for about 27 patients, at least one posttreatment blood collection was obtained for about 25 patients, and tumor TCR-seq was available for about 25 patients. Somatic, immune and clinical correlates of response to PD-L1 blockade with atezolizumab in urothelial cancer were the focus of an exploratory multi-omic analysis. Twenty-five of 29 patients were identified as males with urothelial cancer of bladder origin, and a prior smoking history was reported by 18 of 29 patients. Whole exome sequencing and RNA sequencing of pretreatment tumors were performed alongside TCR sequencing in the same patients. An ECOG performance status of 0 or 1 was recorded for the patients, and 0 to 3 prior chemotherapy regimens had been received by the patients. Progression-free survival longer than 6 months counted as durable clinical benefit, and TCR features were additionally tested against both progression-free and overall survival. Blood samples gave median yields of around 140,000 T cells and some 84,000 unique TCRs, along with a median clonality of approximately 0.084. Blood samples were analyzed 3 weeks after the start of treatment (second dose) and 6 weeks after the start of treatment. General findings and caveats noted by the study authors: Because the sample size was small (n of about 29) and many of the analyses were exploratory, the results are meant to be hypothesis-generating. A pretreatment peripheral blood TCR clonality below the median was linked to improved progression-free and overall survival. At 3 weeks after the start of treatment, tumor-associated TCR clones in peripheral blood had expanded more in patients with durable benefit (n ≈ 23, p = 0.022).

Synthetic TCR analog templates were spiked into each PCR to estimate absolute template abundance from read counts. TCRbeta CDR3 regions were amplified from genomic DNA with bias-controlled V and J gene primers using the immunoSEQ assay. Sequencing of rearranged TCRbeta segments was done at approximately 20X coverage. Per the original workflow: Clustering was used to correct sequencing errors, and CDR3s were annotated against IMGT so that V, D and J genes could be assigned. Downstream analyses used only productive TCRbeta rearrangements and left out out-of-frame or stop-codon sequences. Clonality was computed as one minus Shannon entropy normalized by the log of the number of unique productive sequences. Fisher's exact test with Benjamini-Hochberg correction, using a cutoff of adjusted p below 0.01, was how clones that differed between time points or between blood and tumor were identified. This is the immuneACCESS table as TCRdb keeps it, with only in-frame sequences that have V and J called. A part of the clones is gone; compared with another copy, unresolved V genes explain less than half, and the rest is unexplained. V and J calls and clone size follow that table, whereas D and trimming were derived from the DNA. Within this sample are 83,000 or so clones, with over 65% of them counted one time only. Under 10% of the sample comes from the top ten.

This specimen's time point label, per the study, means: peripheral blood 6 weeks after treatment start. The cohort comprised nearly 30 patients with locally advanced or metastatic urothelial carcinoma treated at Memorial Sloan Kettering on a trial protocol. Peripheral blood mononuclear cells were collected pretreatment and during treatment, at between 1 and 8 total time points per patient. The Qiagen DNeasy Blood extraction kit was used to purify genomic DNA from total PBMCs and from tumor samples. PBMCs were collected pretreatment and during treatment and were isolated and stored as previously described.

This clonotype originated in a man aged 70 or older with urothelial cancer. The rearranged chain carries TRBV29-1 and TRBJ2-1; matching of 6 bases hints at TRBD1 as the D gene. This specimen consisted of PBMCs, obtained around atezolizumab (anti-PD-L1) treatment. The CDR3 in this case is CSVGGGNEQFF. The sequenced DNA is TGCAGCGTTGGAGGGGGCAATGAGCAGTTCTTC.